A selection of T cell receptor beta chains follows, all from one sample in a study of control samples from healthy donors and cancer patients. Using immunoSEQ multiplex PCR, the repertoire was profiled, and TCRdb retains in-frame clones only, with some absent. Of about 140,000 clones in the sample, 80% to 90% were seen once. The sample was blood. These receptor sequences come from a woman in her 30s in good health. The CDR3 runs from the conserved cysteine through the conserved F or W. A D gene is named only where the DNA matches it firmly. A row's size may be missing; if present it is once, few, many or a size class.

J gene	D gene	V gene	clone size	CDR3 DNA	CDR3 protein
TRBJ1-4	.	TRBV4-1	.	TGCGCCAGCAGCCAAGGTTCGGCAGGGAAACTGTTTTTT	CASSQGSAGKLFF
TRBJ1-4	.	TRBV18	.	TGTGCCAGCTCACCACAGGGTACAACTAATGAAAAACTGTTTTTT	CASSPQGTTNEKLFF
TRBJ2-2	TRBD1	TRBV25-1	.	TGTGCCAGCAGGCCAACCGGGACAGGGGGCACCGGGGAGCTGTTTTTT	CASRPTGTGGTGELFF
TRBJ1-1	.	TRBV7-8	.	TGTGCCAGCAGGACGTACAGGGCAGACACTGAAGCTTTCTTT	CASRTYRADTEAFF
TRBJ1-5	.	TRBV2	.	TGTGCCAGCGACGGGGGGATCGGTCAGCCCCAGCATTTT	CASDGGIGQPQHF
TRBJ2-2	TRBD2	TRBV4-2	.	TGTGCCAGCAGCCGCGGACTAGCGGGAGCCCTGAACACCGGGGAGCTGTTTTTT	CASSRGLAGALNTGELFF
TRBJ2-3	TRBD2	TRBV5-1	.	TGCGCCAGCAGGGCGGGCCGTTTAGCGGGAGGAAAAGATACGCAGTATTTT	CASRAGRLAGGKDTQYF
TRBJ2-5	.	TRBV5-1	once	TGCGCCAGCAGCTTGGAACAAGAGACCCAGTACTTC	CASSLEQETQYF
TRBJ1-4	.	TRBV7-3	.	TGTGCCAGCAGCTCGGGACGGAATGAAAAACTGTTTTTT	CASSSGRNEKLFF
TRBJ1-1	.	TRBV18	.	TGTGCCAGCTCACAACTGCAGAACACTGAAGTTTTCTTT	CASSQLQNTEVFF
TRBJ2-5	TRBD2	TRBV4-1	.	TGCGCCAGCAGCCAAGGAGTAGCGGGAGCTTTAGAGACCCAGTACTTC	CASSQGVAGALETQYF
TRBJ2-7	TRBD1	TRBV28	.	TGTGCCAGCAGTTTATCGGGACAGGGTTCATTGGGCGAGCAGTACTTC	CASSLSGQGSLGEQYF
TRBJ1-2	.	TRBV10-1	.	TGCGCCAGCCCGAAAGAACGGAGCAGGTCGGGTTTTAGCTACACCTTC	CASPKERSRSGFSYTF
TRBJ2-3	TRBD2	TRBV6-5	once	TGTGCCAGCAGCGGGAGGGAGGCAGATACGCAGTATTTT	CASSGREADTQYF
TRBJ2-7	TRBD2	TRBV6-2/TRBV6-3	few	TGTGCCAGCAGTTACTCACTAGCGGGAGCCTACGAGCAGTACTTC	CASSYSLAGAYEQYF
TRBJ1-5	.	TRBV21-1	.	TGTGCCAGCAGCAAAGGGGTCGACAGGGGAGGGTTTCAGCCCCAGCATTTT	CASSKGVDRGGFQPQHF
TRBJ1-6	.	TRBV7-2	.	TGTGCCAGCAGCTTAGCGACAGTCCCAGGGAGCCCCTATAATTCACCCCTCCACTTT	CASSLATVPGSPYNSPLHF
TRBJ1-2	.	TRBV29-1	.	TGCAGCGCCAGCCACTTGCGGGGCTACACCTTC	CSASHLRGYTF
TRBJ2-7	TRBD1	TRBV9	.	TGTGCCAGCAGCGGACAGGGGAATCCCTACGAGCAGTACTTC	CASSGQGNPYEQYF
TRBJ1-1	.	TRBV6-1	.	TGTGCCAGCATCCTCCTGAACACTGAAGCTTTCTTT	CASILLNTEAFF
TRBJ2-6	.	TRBV7-5	.	TGTGCCAGAAGCTTGGGACACCTCTCTGGGGCCAACGTCCTGACTTTC	CARSLGHLSGANVLTF
TRBJ1-3	.	TRBV3-1/TRBV3-2	.	TGTGCCAGCAGCCAAGATTGGGTCAGCTCTGGAAACACCATATATTTT	CASSQDWVSSGNTIYF
TRBJ2-5	.	TRBV11-1	once	TGTGCCAGCAGCCCGGGGCGGCAAGAGACCCAGTACTTC	CASSPGRQETQYF